These 27 T cell receptor beta chains came from one sample sequenced in a study of cytomegalovirus exposure and HLA in healthy donors. PCR involved 60 Vbeta and 13 Jbeta primers. The data were produced by immunoSEQ multiplex PCR, yet TCRdb's version contains in-frame clones alone and is incomplete. The data hold roughly 20,000 clones, with less than 85% observed a single time. The specimen was PBMCs. The receptors were sampled from a human donor in good health.

This chain connects TRBV19 to TRBJ1-1; the match to TRBD1 covers 11 bases. The length of the CDR3 is 19 residues. V shed 5 bases and J 5 bases; nucleotides not matched to a gene: 19. Germline lookup yields CDR1 LNHDA and CDR2 SQIVND (reference sequence). Written as DNA, the CDR3 is TGTGCCAGTAGTGAGCTTGCCGGGACAGGGGGAGTATTCGGGACTGAAGCTTTCTTT. This codes for CASSELAGTGGVFGTEAFF.

The chain combines TRBV4-1 with TRBJ2-5; D might be TRBD1 or TRBD2, each matching 6 bases. The DNA end favors TRBJ2-7, so the J call may be wrong. This CDR3 spans 16 amino acids. The germline CDR1 and CDR2 sequences are MGHRA and YSYEKL. As DNA, the CDR3 is TGCGCCAGCAGCCCGGGGAAAGCAAGGGGGGACTACGAGCAGTACTTC. Its translation: CASSPGKARGDYEQYF.

The V gene is TRBV18, the J gene TRBJ1-2; TRBD1 agrees at 9 bases. Trimming took 6 bases from V and 3 from J; bases not matched to a gene: 11. Germline assignment: CDR1 KGHSH and CDR2 LQKENI. The CDR3 has 16 amino acids. The CDR3 region has the DNA TGTGCCAGCTCGGCGAGGACAGGGGTAGGGGACTATGGCTACACCTTC. Encoded protein: CASSARTGVGDYGYTF.

V and J are TRBV19 and TRBJ1-4; D perhaps matches TRBD1 (5 bases). This CDR3 comprises 13 residues. Trimming removed 5 bases at V and 8 bases at J, with 12 bases between. CDR1 LNHDA and CDR2 SQIVND come from the germline V gene (reference sequence). DNA for the CDR3: TGTGCCAGTAGTCGGACGGGGGGAGAAAAACTGTTTTTT. This codes for CASSRTGGEKLFF.

V gene TRBV27 combines with J gene TRBJ2-5; TRBD2 aligns across 15 bases. V lost 4 bases and J lost 5; bases outside the gene matches: 8. The CDR3 consists of 17 residues. CDR1 is MNHEY, CDR2 SMNVEV, per germline (reference sequence). CDR3 region: CASSSRTSGRASETQYF. The CDR3 DNA sequence: TGTGCCAGCAGTTCCCGGACTAGCGGGAGGGCCTCGGAGACCCAGTACTTC.

The CDR3 nucleotides read TGTGCCAGCAGTGCCCTAGCGGGGCCCCGGGATGAGCAGTTCTTC. Translating gives CASSALAGPRDEQFF. The chain combines TRBV6-1 with TRBJ2-1, with 9 bases identical to TRBD2. In germline, CDR1 is MNHNS, CDR2 SASEGT. CDR3 length: 15 residues. V shed 4 bases, J shed 8 bases, and the junction held 9 bases outside the gene matches.

The chain combines TRBV30 with TRBJ2-3; 14 bases line up with TRBD2. Germline-derived CDR1 and CDR2 are GTSNPN and SVGIG (reference sequence). The CDR3 covers 16 residues. The V gene end was trimmed by 5 bases and the J gene end by 4 bases; junction bases not matched to a gene: 8. The CDR3 nucleotides read TGTGCCTGGGCATTAGGACTAGCGGGGGGTCCAGATACGCAGTATTTT. Its protein product is CAWALGLAGGPDTQYF.

The chain recombines TRBV19 with TRBJ2-5, with 8 bases aligning to TRBD1. CDR1 and CDR2 from the germline V gene are LNHDA and SQIVND (reference sequence). V lost 5 bases to trimming and J lost 5 bases; unmatched junction nucleotides: 10. CDR3 length: 15 residues. CDR3 in amino acids: CASSFGQGGSETQYF. DNA of the CDR3: TGTGCCAGTAGTTTCGGACAGGGCGGGTCGGAGACCCAGTACTTC.

V usage is TRBV27 and J usage is TRBJ2-3, with D hard to call. The CDR3 is 14 residues long. The ends were cut back, 4 bases at V and 5 bases at J, with 13 bases in the middle. Germline lookup yields CDR1 MNHEY and CDR2 SMNVEV (reference sequence). The CDR3 DNA follows: TGTGCCAGCAGTTCCGACCCTAGGTTAGATACGCAGTATTTT. Amino acid sequence: CASSSDPRLDTQYF.

This chain joins TRBV5-1 and TRBJ1-5, with D possibly matching TRBD1 (5 bases). Deletions cut 0 bases from V and 5 bases from J, with 9 bases between. Germline CDR1 and CDR2: SGHRS and YFSETQ. The length of the CDR3 is 14 residues. As DNA, the CDR3 is TGCGCCAGCAGCTTGGGGTGGGGGGATCAGCCCCAGCATTTT. The encoded protein is CASSLGWGDQPQHF. Together with reference TRBV5-1 and TRBJ1-5, the CDR3 gives the full variable domain: KAGVTQTPRYLIKTRGQQVTLSCSPISGHRSVSWYQQTPGQGLQFLFEYFSETQRNKGNFPGRFSGRQFSNSRSEMNVSTLELGDSALYLCASSLGWGDQPQHFGDGTRLSIL.

The chain recombines TRBV27 with TRBJ2-7; TRBD2 agrees at 12 bases. The CDR3 has 15 amino acids. The trim removed 5 bases at V and 6 bases at J, leaving 8 bases unmatched. CDR1 is MNHEY, CDR2 SMNVEV, per germline (reference sequence). The DNA of the CDR3 is TGTGCCAGCAGTGCCTGGACTAGCGGGGTACCCGAGCAGTACTTC. It yields the protein CASSAWTSGVPEQYF.

The V and J genes are TRBV6-1 and TRBJ1-1; no clear D gene. The V and J ends lost 5 bases and 1 base respectively, with 8 bases between them. Germline V gene lookup returns CDR1 MNHNS and CDR2 SASEGT. The CDR3 is made up of 13 amino acids. In DNA form, the CDR3 reads TGTGCCAGCAGTATTAACAGGAACACTGAAGCTTTCTTT. The encoded protein is CASSINRNTEAFF.

The V and J genes are TRBV6-5 and TRBJ1-5, with D maybe TRBD1 (6 bases). Germline V CDR1 and CDR2: MNHEY, SVGAGI. Between the trimmed V and J ends, which lost 7 bases and 6 bases, there was a span of 13 bases. The CDR3 is made up of 13 amino acids. In DNA form, the CDR3 reads TGTGCCAGCATGAGGGGGATGGGTCAGCCCCAGCATTTT. Residues: CASMRGMGQPQHF.

This clone has a handful of counts. CDR3 protein: CAWSVLVSGEAFF. In DNA, the CDR3 is TGTGCCTGGAGTGTATTGGTTTCAGGTGAAGCTTTCTTT. The V call is TRBV30, the J call TRBJ1-1; unclear D gene. Germline V gene sequence: CDR1 GTSNPN, CDR2 SVGIG (reference sequence). The CDR3 is 13 amino acids. V was trimmed by 0 bases and J by 7 bases, leaving 12 bases between them.

This chain joins TRBV7-6 and TRBJ2-3; 8 bases fit TRBD1. V lost 2 bases to trimming and J lost 5 bases; unmatched junction nucleotides: 9. The CDR3 length is 16 residues. CDR1 is SGHVS and CDR2 is FNYEAQ in the germline V gene. The CDR3 loop reads CASSLSGGVFKDTQYF. Here the CDR3 DNA reads TGTGCCAGCAGCTTATCAGGGGGCGTCTTCAAAGATACGCAGTATTTT.

This chain links TRBV5-6 with TRBJ2-3; D gene unclear. The CDR3 is made up of 12 amino acids. The V end was cut by 6 bases, the J end by 1 base, with 6 bases between. Germline V CDR1 and CDR2: SGHDT, YYEEEE. The chain's CDR3 is CASTFRTDTQYF. The CDR3 DNA reads TGTGCCAGCACTTTTCGCACAGATACGCAGTATTTT.

This clone came up once. The chain is built from TRBV15 and TRBJ1-5; D may be TRBD1 (6 bases). V was trimmed by 9 bases and J by 3 bases, leaving 15 bases between them. Per the germline V gene, CDR1 is LNHNV and CDR2 is YYDKDF (reference sequence). The CDR3 covers 14 residues. CDR3 sequence (DNA): TGTGCCACAGCCAAGGACAGCTTCAATCAGCCCCAGCATTTT. Its translation: CATAKDSFNQPQHF.

The V call is TRBV19, the J call TRBJ2-1; 7 bases line up with TRBD1. Germline trimming cut 4 bases from V and 0 bases from J; bases unmatched to any gene: 6. Germline V gene sequence: CDR1 LNHDA, CDR2 SQIVND (reference sequence). This CDR3 is 16 amino acids long. The CDR3 protein is CASSRQGTSSYNEQFF. The CDR3 DNA is TGTGCCAGTAGTAGACAGGGAACTAGCTCCTACAATGAGCAGTTCTTC.

The chain employs TRBV10-3 and TRBJ1-5, with 8 nucleotides matching TRBD1. The V gene's germline CDR1 is ENHRY and CDR2 SYGVKD. Trimming removed 5 bases from V and 4 bases from J; junction bases left unmatched: 4. CDR3 length: 14 residues. The CDR3 sequence is CAISQGQENQPQHF. The CDR3 nucleotides read TGTGCCATCAGTCAGGGACAGGAAAATCAGCCCCAGCATTTT.

The J gene is TRBJ2-5, the V gene TRBV4-2; 9 bases align to TRBD2. The CDR3 extends over 17 amino acids. The trim removed 0 bases at V and 4 bases at J, leaving 9 bases unmatched. Looked up from germline, CDR1 is LGHNA and CDR2 is YNFKEQ. The chain's CDR3 is CASSQEGLAGNPETQYF. The CDR3 nucleotides read TGTGCCAGCAGCCAAGAGGGCCTAGCGGGGAATCCAGAGACCCAGTACTTC.

The gene calls are TRBV7-2 and TRBJ2-7; D is unresolved. CDR3 length equals 13 residues. Germline V gene lookup returns CDR1 SGHTA and CDR2 FQGNSA. V was clipped by 2 bases and J by 6 bases, with 11 bases between them. The CDR3 sequence is CASSLTAAAEQYF. In nucleotides, the CDR3 is TGTGCCAGCAGCTTAACGGCGGCGGCCGAGCAGTACTTC.

The chain joins TRBV23-1 to TRBJ2-2, with D possibly matching TRBD1 (5 bases). TRBV23-1 is filed as an ORF, its function uncertain. This CDR3 has 16 residues. V shed 1 base and J shed 5 bases, with 14 bases lying between them. The CDR3 protein is CASSQWGRSKTGELFF. For the CDR3, the DNA is TGCGCCAGCAGTCAATGGGGCAGGAGTAAGACCGGGGAGCTGTTTTTT.

This clone was found a few times. The V call is TRBV5-4, the J call TRBJ1-1; tentatively, D is TRBD1 (5 bases). The germline V gene encodes CDR1 SGHNT and CDR2 YYREEE (reference sequence). This CDR3 is built from 12 residues. Trimming pared 4 bases from V and 7 bases from J, leaving 11 bases between. In nucleotides, the CDR3 is TGTGCCAGCAGCACCCGGGGGGGTGAAGCTTTCTTT. Protein: CASSTRGGEAFF.

The rearrangement links TRBV15 to TRBJ2-1, with 9 bases that match TRBD2. Germline V gene lookup returns CDR1 LNHNV and CDR2 YYDKDF (reference sequence). The length of the CDR3 is 15 residues. The trim removed 5 bases at V and 7 bases at J, leaving 9 bases unmatched. As DNA, the CDR3 is TGTGCCACCAGCCCTGCGGGGGGGCCTGGGAATGAGCAGTTCTTC. It translates to CATSPAGGPGNEQFF.

J is TRBJ2-4 and V is TRBV11-2; tentatively, D is TRBD2 (5 bases). This CDR3 has 11 residues. The germline V gene has CDR1 SGHAT and CDR2 FQNNGV. V dropped 5 bases and J dropped 10 bases, with 9 bases sitting between them. DNA for the CDR3: TGTGCCAGCAGCCCCGGGAATATTCAGTACTTC. It yields the protein CASSPGNIQYF. Full variable domain (remainder filled in from reference TRBV11-2 and TRBJ2-4): EAGVAQSPRYKIIEKRQSVAFWCNPISGHATLYWYQQILGQGPKLLIQFQNNGVVDDSQLPKDRFSAERLKGVDSTLKIQPAKLEDSAVYLCASSPGNIQYFGAGTRLSVL.

This clone was recorded a few times. The V gene is TRBV4-3, the J gene TRBJ1-2, with 9 bases lining up with TRBD1. The germline CDR1 and CDR2 sequences are LGHNA and YSLEER. V lost 0 bases, J lost 7 bases, and 6 bases stayed unmatched. CDR3 size: 15 residues. The CDR3 DNA reads as TGCGCCAGCAGCCAAGATATGGGACAGGGAAGTGGCTACACCTTC. This translates into CASSQDMGQGSGYTF.

Note on this clone: The junction does not match germline at one end; this may be a read error. The rearrangement joins TRBV19 to TRBJ1-4; 11 positions agree with TRBD1. Germline CDR1 LNHDA, CDR2 SQIVND (reference sequence). The CDR3 contains 14 residues. CDR3 protein: CVSRLGQGDEKLFF. The CDR3, as DNA: TGTGTCAGTAGACTGGGACAGGGGGATGAAAAACTGTTTTTT.